Listed here are 15 T cell receptor beta chains from one sample, sequenced in a study of blood T cell repertoires in COVID-19. Produced via immunoSEQ multiplex PCR; TCRdb's table is partial and in-frame only. This sample has fewer than 300,000 clones, with about nine tenths found just once. What was sequenced was PBMCs or T cells enriched from blood (not recorded which). The receptors come from a man between 18 and 29 years old who had recovered from COVID-19.

The J gene is TRBJ1-2, the V gene TRBV27, with 8 bases identical to TRBD1. Unmatched junction bases numbered 10, after V lost 7 bases and J lost 6 bases. This CDR3 has 14 residues. The V gene's germline CDR1 is MNHEY and CDR2 SMNVEV (reference sequence). CDR3 residues: CASKNGQGIHGYTF. CDR3 DNA sequence: TGTGCCAGCAAAAACGGACAGGGTATTCATGGCTACACCTTC.

The chain uses TRBV24-1 and TRBJ1-1; D uncertain. Trimming pared 4 bases from V and 8 bases from J, leaving 16 bases between. CDR3 size: 14 residues. The germline gives CDR1 KGHDR, CDR2 SFDVKD. The CDR3 DNA reads TGTGCCACCAGTGACCCCCGGGATCCCGGAGAAGCTTTCTTT. It is translated as CATSDPRDPGEAFF.

This chain joins TRBV21-1 and TRBJ2-3; TRBD2, as called in the table, went unchecked against the DNA. TRBV21-1 is annotated as a pseudogene. This CDR3 contains 16 residues. This CDR3 is CASSKWSGGLTDTQYF. Written as DNA, the CDR3 is TGTGCCAGCAGCAAATGGAGCGGGGGGCTCACAGATACGCAGTATTTT.

The rearrangement uses TRBV6-5 and TRBJ2-4, with 7 bases aligning to TRBD1. The length of the CDR3 is 14 residues. CDR1 is MNHEY, CDR2 SVGAGI, per germline. V shed 6 bases, J shed 4 bases, and the junction held 6 bases outside the gene matches. CDR3 region: CASSPDRAKNIQYF. DNA for the CDR3: TGTGCCAGCAGCCCCGACAGGGCAAAAAACATTCAGTACTTC.

This chain links TRBV12-3 or TRBV12-4 with TRBJ1-1, with D perhaps matching TRBD1 (6 bases). CDR3 length: 11 residues. The germline V and J ends were trimmed by 8 bases and 10 bases, with 14 bases remaining between them. CDR3 DNA: TGTGCCAGCGGGACAACCACACGAGCTTTCTTT. Its protein is CASGTTTRAFF.

This chain uses TRBV11-3 with TRBJ2-1; 12 bases fit TRBD2. CDR3 size: 15 residues. Germline-derived CDR1 and CDR2 are SGHNT and YENEEA. After removal of 6 bases from V and 8 bases from J, the junction contained 8 bases not matched to a gene. CDR3 sequence: CASSTGTSGFDEQFF. CDR3 nucleotides: TGTGCCAGCAGTACTGGGACTAGCGGGTTCGATGAGCAGTTCTTC.

The CDR3 sequence is CASRLAESSGANVLTF. The CDR3, as DNA: TGTGCCAGCAGACTAGCTGAGAGCTCTGGGGCCAACGTCCTGACTTTC. V usage is TRBV7-8 and J usage is TRBJ2-6, with D perhaps TRBD2 (6 bases). The CDR3 totals 16 residues. Germline CDR1 SGHVS, CDR2 FQNEAQ. Trimming pared 6 bases from V and 0 bases from J, leaving 12 bases between.

CDR3 residues: CASSVTGGRETQYF. DNA for the CDR3: TGTGCCAGCAGTGTGACAGGTGGTAGAGAGACCCAGTACTTC. This rearrangement joins TRBV25-1 to TRBJ2-5, with TRBD1 as a possible D gene (6 bases). This CDR3 is built from 14 residues. Germline V gene lookup returns CDR1 MGHDK and CDR2 SYGVNS. Trimming left V 4 bases short and J 4 bases short, with 13 bases between.

The chain joins TRBV2 to TRBJ1-4; D not certain. Germline V gene data show CDR1 as SNHLY and CDR2 as FYNNEI. This CDR3 spans 14 amino acids. V gave up 6 bases and J gave up 7 bases, with 15 bases separating them. The CDR3 nucleotides read TGTGCCAGCAGCGAGGCCCCCACGGGTGAAAAACTGTTTTTT. This gives the protein CASSEAPTGEKLFF. Together with reference TRBV2 and TRBJ1-4, the CDR3 gives the full variable domain: EPEVTQTPSHQVTQMGQEVILRCVPISNHLYFYWYRQILGQKVEFLVSFYNNEISEKSEIFDDQFSVERPDGSNFTLKIRSTKLEDSAMYFCASSEAPTGEKLFFGSGTQLSVL.

The rearrangement joins TRBV27 to TRBJ2-5, with D perhaps matching TRBD2 (6 bases). From germline, CDR1 is MNHEY and CDR2 SMNVEV (reference sequence). The CDR3 runs 18 residues. The V gene lost 7 bases and the J gene lost 3 bases, with 27 bases spanning the gap. CDR3 coding DNA: TGTGCCAGCAACCCTATGGGGGTCGGGGGTCTAGAAAAAGAGACCCAGTACTTC. Protein: CASNPMGVGGLEKETQYF.

V is TRBV4-2 and J is TRBJ2-7; 10 bases line up with TRBD2. Germline V CDR1 and CDR2: LGHNA, YNFKEQ. V was clipped by 3 bases and J by 4 bases; unmatched bases: 9. The CDR3 totals 16 residues. The CDR3 loop is CASSQELSGGLYEQYF. For the CDR3, the DNA is TGTGCCAGCAGCCAGGAACTTAGCGGGGGGTTGTACGAGCAGTACTTC.

The V gene is TRBV29-1, the J gene TRBJ1-2, with D maybe TRBD1 (6 bases). The CDR3 contains 11 residues. Looked up from germline, CDR1 is SQVTM and CDR2 is ANQGSEA. V was pared by 7 bases and J by 10 bases, with 16 bases between. Here the CDR3 DNA reads TGCAGCGGACGGACAGACTCACTCTACACCTTC. Translation: CSGRTDSLYTF.

The V gene is TRBV20-1, the J gene TRBJ1-1; possible D gene TRBD1, 6 bases. CDR3 size: 10 residues. From germline, CDR1 is DFQATT and CDR2 SNEGSKA (reference sequence). V lost 6 bases, J lost 6 bases, and 8 bases lay in between. CDR3 coding DNA: TGCAGTGCGGGGGCGGCTGAAGCTTTCTTT. Amino acids: CSAGAAEAFF.

The chain has TRBV28 and TRBJ2-7; 9 positions match TRBD2. Germline CDR1 and CDR2: MDHEN and SYDVKM. With 2 bases clipped from V and 4 bases from J, the junction kept 6 bases outside the gene matches. The CDR3 totals 15 residues. CDR3: CASSLVSGGGYEQYF. The DNA of the CDR3 is TGTGCCAGCAGTTTAGTTAGCGGGGGAGGGTACGAGCAGTACTTC. The entire variable domain, with the rest obtained from reference TRBV28 and TRBJ2-7, is as follows: DVKVTQSSRYLVKRTGEKVFLECVQDMDHENMFWYRQDPGLGLRLIYFSYDVKMKEKGDIPEGYSVSREKKERFSLILESASTNQTSMYLCASSLVSGGGYEQYFGPGTRLTVT.

V and J are TRBV12-5 and TRBJ2-1; TRBD1 aligns across 8 bases. The CDR3 has 16 residues. From germline, CDR1 is LGHNT and CDR2 FRNRAP. The V gene end was trimmed by 1 base and the J gene end by 3 bases; junction bases not matched to a gene: 5. In DNA, the CDR3 is TGTGCTAGTGGTTTGGCAACAGGGGGGTTCTACAATGAGCAGTTCTTC. It is translated as CASGLATGGFYNEQFF.